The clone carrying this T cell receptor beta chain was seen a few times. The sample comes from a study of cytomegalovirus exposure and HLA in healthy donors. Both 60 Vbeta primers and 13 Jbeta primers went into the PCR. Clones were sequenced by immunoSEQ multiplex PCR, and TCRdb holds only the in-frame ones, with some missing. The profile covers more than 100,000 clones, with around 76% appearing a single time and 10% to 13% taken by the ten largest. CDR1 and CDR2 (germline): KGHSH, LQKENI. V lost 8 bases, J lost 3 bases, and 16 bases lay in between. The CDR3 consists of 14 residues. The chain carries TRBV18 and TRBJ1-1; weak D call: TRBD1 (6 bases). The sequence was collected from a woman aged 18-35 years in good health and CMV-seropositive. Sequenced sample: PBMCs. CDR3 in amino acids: CASQIRGGDTEAFF. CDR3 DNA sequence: TGTGCCAGCCAGATCAGGGGTGGGGACACTGAAGCTTTCTTT. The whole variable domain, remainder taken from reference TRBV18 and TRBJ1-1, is NAGVMQNPRHLVRRRGQEARLRCSPMKGHSHVYWYRQLPEEGLKFMVYLQKENIIDESGMPKERFSAEFPKEGPSILRIQQVVRGDSAAYFCASQIRGGDTEAFFGQGTRLTVV.